The rows below give T cell receptor beta chains drawn from one sample of a study of glioma-infiltrating T cells. Using its own MiXCR run on the multiplex PCR reads, TCRdb lists one record per CDR3 protein. The table records around 90,000 distinct CDR3 sequences, roughly 40% of them present only once. The specimen was glioma tissue, nonneoplastic brain tissue, or PBMCs (not recorded which). These receptors were taken from a human donor with low-grade glioma or glioblastoma, undergoing nonglioma brain surgery, or in good health (not recorded which). Both conserved end residues are part of each CDR3. A D gene is named only where the DNA matches it firmly. Expanded clones get a size class; other rows say once, few or many, or leave the size out.

d_call	v_call	j_call	clone_size	cdr3_aa	cdr3_nt
-	TRBV11-2	TRBJ2-5	many	CASSLRRETQYF	TGTGCCAGCAGCTTACGTAGAGAGACCCAGTACTTC
-	TRBV28	TRBJ2-7	many	CASSTQGGGLYEQYF	TGTGCCAGCAGCACACAAGGGGGAGGGCTCTACGAGCAGTACTTC
TRBD1	TRBV7-3	TRBJ2-5	many	CASSPWTGAKTQYF	TGTGCCAGCAGCCCGTGGACAGGGGCGAAGACCCAGTACTTC
TRBD2	TRBV7-8	TRBJ2-4	once	CARSLASGTAKSIQYF	TGTGCCAGAAGCTTAGCTAGCGGGACGGCCAAAAGCATTCAGTACTTC
TRBD1	TRBV11-1	TRBJ1-2	-	CASSPTGINYCYAF	TGTGCCAGCAGCCCGACAGGGATTAACTATTGCTACGCCTTC
-	TRBV7-2	TRBJ1-1	many	CASSIREAHIEAFF	TGTGCCAGCAGCATCCGAGAGGCTCACATTGAAGCTTTCTTT
-	TRBV2	TRBJ2-1	-	CASRWTSGQQFF	TGTGCCAGCAGATGGACCTCCGGTCAGCAGTTCTTC
-	TRBV3-1	TRBJ1-3	-	CACSQDRALLGNTIYF	TGTGCCTGTAGCCAAGATCGGGCCTTACTCGGAAACACCATATATTTT
TRBD1	TRBV20-1	TRBJ1-1	-	CSARYDRTGAEALF	TGCAGTGCTAGATACGATCGGACAGGCGCTGAAGCTCTCTTT
-	TRBV18	TRBJ2-5	-	CASSPELAQETQYF	TGTGCCAGCTCGCCGGAACTAGCTCAAGAGACCCAGTACTTC
TRBD2	TRBV27	TRBJ2-2	many	CASSFVVSGTSGREGELFF	TGTGCCAGCAGTTTCGTAGTGTCCGGGACTAGCGGGCGAGAAGGGGAGCTGTTTTTT
-	TRBV11-2	TRBJ2-7	few	CASSFLYEQYF	TGTGCCAGCAGCTTTCTCTACGAGCAGTACTTC
-	TRBV5-5	TRBJ1-1	many	CASSLPSTEAFF	TGTGCCAGCAGCTTACCGAGCACTGAAGCTTTCTTT
-	TRBV20-1	TRBJ1-4	many	CSARDGGVLDEKLFF	TGCAGTGCTAGAGATGGGGGGGTTCTGGATGAAAAACTGTTTTTT
TRBD1	TRBV5-6	TRBJ2-5	few	CASSRPGQGQETQYF	TGTGCCAGCAGTCGACCGGGACAGGGTCAGGAGACCCAGTACTTC
TRBD2	TRBV5-5	TRBJ2-1	-	CASSLAGAVYNEQSF	TGTGCCAGCAGCTTAGCGGGGGCCGTATACAATGAGCAGTCCTTC
-	TRBV6-1	TRBJ2-2	many	CASTLGGLPGELFF	TGTGCCAGCACCCTCGGGGGTCTGCCCGGGGAGCTGTTTTTT
-	TRBV7-9	TRBJ2-2	many	CASSLRAGKRINTGELFF	TGTGCCAGCAGCTTAAGGGCGGGGAAACGCATCAACACCGGGGAGCTGTTTTTT
TRBD1	TRBV6-2/TRBV6-3	TRBJ2-1	-	CASSTGTGSYNEQFF	TGTGCCAGCAGCACCGGGACAGGGTCGTACAATGAGCAGTTCTTC
-	TRBV14	TRBJ2-3	many	CASSQDSKAFPDTQYF	TGTGCCAGCAGCCAAGATTCGAAGGCTTTCCCAGATACGCAGTATTTT
-	TRBV7-9	TRBJ2-7	many	CASSLITSYEQYF	TGTGCCAGCAGCCTCATTACTAGCTACGAGCAGTACTTC
-	TRBV6-1	TRBJ2-7	many	CASSRRLGSGSYEQYF	TGTGCCAGCAGCCGTCGGCTGGGTTCAGGGTCCTACGAGCAGTACTTC
-	TRBV18	TRBJ1-2	many	CASSPPGRQLGGGYTF	TGTGCCAGCTCACCACCGGGTCGACAGCTCGGCGGTGGCTACACCTTC
-	TRBV11-2	TRBJ1-5	many	CASSLGDSNNQPQHF	TGTGCCAGCAGCTTAGGTGACAGTAATAATCAGCCCCAGCATTTT
-	TRBV7-9	TRBJ2-7	few	CAGSSNNYEQYF	TGTGCCGGCAGCTCTAACAACTACGAGCAGTACTTC
-	TRBV11-3	TRBJ2-7	many	CASSLVVGGAYEQYF	TGTGCCAGCAGCTTAGTGGTCGGAGGGGCCTACGAGCAGTACTTC
TRBD1	TRBV2	TRBJ2-1	many	CATTGGSYNEQFF	TGTGCCACTACAGGGGGCTCCTACAATGAGCAGTTCTTC
TRBD1	TRBV20-1	TRBJ1-1	many	CSAFPDRGNTEAFF	TGCAGTGCCTTTCCGGACAGGGGGAACACTGAAGCTTTCTTT
-	TRBV6-2/TRBV6-3	TRBJ2-3	many	CASSYSNLALLYTDTQYF	TGTGCCAGCAGTTACTCGAATCTAGCGCTTCTTTACACAGATACGCAGTATTTT
-	TRBV28	TRBJ1-1	-	CASIPRLRNTEAFF	TGTGCCAGCATCCCACGGTTGAGGAACACTGAAGCTTTCTTT
TRBD1	TRBV6-6	TRBJ2-1	-	CGSGQGREQFF	TGTGGCAGCGGACAGGGTCGCGAGCAGTTCTTC
-	TRBV19	TRBJ1-5	once	CASSTGLAGLVDTQHF	TGTGCCAGTAGTACGGGACTAGCGGGACTGGTAGATACGCAGCATTTT
-	TRBV5-6	TRBJ2-1	-	CASSLLRGSSYNEQFF	TGTGCCAGCAGCTTGCTCCGGGGGAGCTCCTACAATGAGCAGTTCTTC
-	TRBV20-1	TRBJ1-1	many	CSARDHRGVRAFF	TGCAGTGCTAGAGATCATAGGGGGGTGCGGGCTTTCTTT
-	TRBV9	TRBJ1-6	-	CASSVSDGDSPLHF	TGTGCCAGCAGCGTATCGGACGGCGATTCACCCCTCCACTTT
-	TRBV19	TRBJ1-5	many	CASGDNQPQHF	TGTGCCAGCGGAGACAATCAGCCCCAGCATTTT
-	TRBV28	TRBJ1-5	many	CASTIIGRALQPQHF	TGTGCCAGCACTATTATAGGGAGGGCTCTTCAGCCCCAGCATTTT
-	TRBV19	TRBJ2-3	many	CASSKGGADTQYF	TGTGCCAGTAGTAAGGGGGGCGCGGATACGCAGTATTTT
TRBD2	TRBV20-1	TRBJ2-3	-	CSAPSGKGTDTQYF	TGCAGCGCTCCTAGCGGGAAGGGTACAGATACGCAGTATTTT
-	TRBV28	TRBJ1-5	many	CASREKSQPQHF	TGTGCCAGCAGAGAGAAAAGTCAGCCCCAGCATTTT
-	TRBV27	TRBJ2-3	-	CASSKSNRDTDTQYF	TGTGCCAGCAGTAAAAGCAACAGGGACACGGATACGCAGTATTTT
TRBD2	TRBV9	TRBJ2-1	-	CASSVGTSGSNEQLF	TGTGCCAGCAGCGTAGGTACTAGCGGGAGCAATGAGCAGCTCTTC
-	TRBV28	TRBJ2-5	-	CTSRDPGQQETQYF	TGTACCAGCAGAGATCCAGGGCAACAAGAGACCCAGTACTTC
TRBD1	TRBV5-5	TRBJ1-1	-	CASSGDSFAEAFF	TGCGCCAGCAGCGGGGACAGTTTCGCTGAAGCTTTCTTT
TRBD1	TRBV14	TRBJ2-3	few	CASSRRQGFGSTDTQYF	TGTGCCAGCAGCCGAAGACAGGGGTTCGGGAGCACAGATACGCAGTATTTT
-	TRBV29-1	TRBJ1-2	many	CSVTGTKYGYTF	TGCAGCGTGACCGGGACTAAATATGGCTACACCTTC
-	TRBV5-1	TRBJ2-1	many	CASSWGTGVYEQFF	TGCGCCAGCAGCTGGGGGACGGGAGTCTATGAGCAGTTCTTC
TRBD1	TRBV28	TRBJ1-2	-	CALRGDSDDYTF	TGTGCCCTAAGGGGGGACAGCGATGACTACACGTTC
-	TRBV2	TRBJ1-5	many	CASSRDNTNQPQHF	TGTGCCAGCAGCCGGGACAATACGAATCAGCCCCAGCATTTT
-	TRBV24-1	TRBJ2-7	many	CATSDSDPSYEQYF	TGTGCCACCAGTGATTCAGACCCAAGCTACGAGCAGTACTTC
-	TRBV2	TRBJ2-1	many	CASMRSSGTYNEQFF	TGTGCCAGCATGCGTAGTTCTGGCACCTACAATGAGCAGTTCTTC
-	TRBV20-1	TRBJ2-1	-	CSTRDVSVGADGNEQFF	TGCAGTACTAGAGACGTAAGCGTGGGGGCCGATGGAAATGAGCAGTTCTTC
-	TRBV5-6	TRBJ1-6	few	CASSRTDNSPLHF	TGTGCCAGCAGCCGGACTGATAATTCACCCCTCCACTTT
TRBD2	TRBV11-3	TRBJ2-1	many	CASSFSGSSYNEQFF	TGTGCCAGCAGCTTTAGCGGGAGCTCCTACAATGAGCAGTTCTTC
-	TRBV7-6	TRBJ2-1	many	CASSLLTVGVNEQFF	TGTGCCAGCAGCCTACTAACGGTAGGCGTCAATGAGCAGTTCTTC